Below are 31 T cell receptor beta chains sequenced from a single sample in a study of T cell responses to AZD1222 COVID-19 vaccine. The data were produced by immunoSEQ multiplex PCR, yet TCRdb's version contains in-frame clones alone and is incomplete. Here the sample spans around 130,000 clones, about 91% being singletons. The material sequenced was peripheral blood, taken on day 0 of AZD1222 vaccination. These receptors were obtained from an adult in good health.

The V gene is TRBV6-2 or TRBV6-3, the J gene TRBJ2-1; 10 nucleotides agree with TRBD2. V dropped 0 bases and J dropped 3; count of bases not matched to a gene: 8. The CDR3 contains 18 residues. The germline V gene has CDR1 MNHEY and CDR2 SVGEGT. The CDR3: CASSYSSEGTSVYNEQFF. The DNA of the CDR3 is TGTGCCAGCAGTTACTCTTCGGAAGGGACTAGCGTCTACAATGAGCAGTTCTTC.

The chain combines TRBV19 with TRBJ1-1, with D unresolved. Germline V gene sequence: CDR1 LNHDA, CDR2 SQIVND (reference sequence). The length of the CDR3 is 14 residues. Trimming left V 3 bases short and J 0 bases short, with 8 bases between. CDR3: CASSMVQVNTEAFF. CDR3 nucleotide sequence: TGTGCCAGTAGTATGGTGCAGGTGAACACTGAAGCTTTCTTT.

The V gene is TRBV15, the J gene TRBJ2-1; 11 nucleotides agree with TRBD2. Germline-derived CDR1 and CDR2 are LNHNV and YYDKDF (reference sequence). This CDR3 has 16 amino acids. The trim removed 3 bases at V and 3 bases at J, leaving 4 bases unmatched. CDR3 loop: CATSRELAGGYNEQFF. The CDR3 DNA is TGTGCCACCAGCAGGGAGCTAGCGGGAGGCTACAATGAGCAGTTCTTC.

The chain employs TRBV19 and TRBJ2-4; 9 nucleotides line up with TRBD1. The germline CDR1 and CDR2 sequences are LNHDA and SQIVND (reference sequence). The CDR3 loop spans 13 amino acids. J lost 8 bases, V lost 6 bases, and 5 bases had no gene match. The CDR3 reads CASRRGQGHIQYF. CDR3 DNA: TGTGCCAGTAGACGGGGACAGGGACACATTCAGTACTTC.

In this sample, this clone turned up a few times. One end of the junction varies from germline; a read error may be responsible. The chain carries TRBV11-2 and TRBJ2-3; 9 bases line up with TRBD2. This CDR3 has 17 residues. Germline V CDR1 and CDR2: SGHAT, FQNNGV. CDR3 amino acids: CASGLGVLAGTTDTQYF. The CDR3, as DNA: TGTGCCAGCGGCTTAGGGGTCCTAGCGGGAACTACAGATACGCAGTATTTT.

J is TRBJ2-3 and V is TRBV3-1 (or the pseudogene TRBV3-2); D gene uncertain. Per the germline V gene, CDR1 is LGHDT and CDR2 is YNNKEL (reference sequence). Deletions cut 1 base from V and 5 bases from J, with 4 bases between. The CDR3 has 12 residues. The CDR3 DNA sequence: TGTGCCAGCAGCCAAGTAGAAGATACGCAGTATTTT. This codes for CASSQVEDTQYF.

This chain joins TRBV7-6 and TRBJ2-7; TRBD2 might be the D (5 bases). This CDR3 is built from 15 residues. Per germline, CDR1 SGHVS and CDR2 FNYEAQ. The ends were cut back, 5 bases at V and 5 bases at J, with 19 bases in the middle. CDR3 loop: CASSPKVGAPHEQYF. CDR3 in DNA: TGTGCCAGCAGCCCCAAGGTGGGAGCCCCCCACGAGCAGTACTTC.

The V and J genes are TRBV3-1 (or the pseudogene TRBV3-2) and TRBJ2-1; TRBD1 aligns across 7 bases. J was trimmed by 6 bases and V by 4 bases; bases with no gene match: 9. The CDR3 is 15 residues long. CDR1 and CDR2 from the germline V gene are LGHDT and YNNKEL (reference sequence). The CDR3 DNA sequence: TGTGCCAGCAGCCCGGTGAGGACAGGTCGCAATGAGCAGTTCTTC. Amino acid sequence: CASSPVRTGRNEQFF.

The chain links TRBV5-5 to TRBJ1-5; unclear D gene. CDR1 and CDR2 from the germline V gene are SGHKS and YYEKEE (reference sequence). This CDR3 region has 15 residues. V lost 4 bases to trimming and J lost 1 base, with 12 bases between them. The CDR3 spells CASSPAAASNQPQHF. Here the CDR3 DNA reads TGTGCCAGCAGCCCTGCGGCAGCAAGCAATCAGCCCCAGCATTTT.

The chain links TRBV6-5 to TRBJ2-7; 10 bases map to TRBD2. CDR3 length: 15 residues. With 5 bases clipped from V and 2 bases from J, the junction kept 6 bases outside the gene matches. Germline CDR1 and CDR2: MNHEY and SVGAGI. This CDR3 is CASSQLAGKTYEQYF. The CDR3 bases are TGTGCCAGCAGTCAACTAGCGGGGAAGACCTACGAGCAGTACTTC.

This clone turned up a few times. The V gene is TRBV21-1, the J gene TRBJ1-1; whether TRBD1, the table's D call, matches the DNA was not checked. TRBV21-1 is listed as a pseudogene. The CDR3 runs to 14 residues. CDR3 nucleotide sequence: TGTGCCAGCAGCGTCGACAGAGAGAACACTGAAGCTTTCTTT. It encodes CASSVDRENTEAFF.

This clone was seen only once. The chain combines TRBV11-2 with TRBJ2-3; no definite D call. Trimming removed 0 bases at V and 4 bases at J, with 17 bases between. The length of the CDR3 is 17 residues. Per germline, CDR1 SGHAT and CDR2 FQNNGV. For the CDR3, the DNA is TGTGCCAGCAGCTTAGAATGGCCCTCGGCACGTGCAGATACGCAGTATTTT. Its translation is CASSLEWPSARADTQYF. The complete variable domain, with remaining parts taken from reference TRBV11-2 and TRBJ2-3, reads EAGVAQSPRYKIIEKRQSVAFWCNPISGHATLYWYQQILGQGPKLLIQFQNNGVVDDSQLPKDRFSAERLKGVDSTLKIQPAKLEDSAVYLCASSLEWPSARADTQYFGPGTRLTVL.

As regards this clone: No DNA is shown, since the ends of the CDR3 on it are uncertain; the CDR3 is the one TCRdb lists. The chain combines TRBV7-2 with TRBJ2-1; TRBD2 is the table's D call and was not checked against the DNA. Germline lookup yields CDR1 SGHTA and CDR2 FQGNSA. The CDR3 adds up to 12 amino acids, both ends counted. This CDR3 is CASSLGLRQQFF.

This sequence joins TRBV21-1 and TRBJ1-4. TRBV21-1 is a documented pseudogene. CDR3 size: 14 residues. In nucleotides, the CDR3 is TGTGCCAGCAGCAAGCGGGGGGACCGTCCAAAACTGTTTTTT. Translation gives CASSKRGDRPKLFF.

V and J are TRBV27 and TRBJ2-1; 8 positions match TRBD2. Germline CDR1 is MNHEY and CDR2 is SMNVEV (reference sequence). The CDR3 covers 14 residues. V lost 6 bases and J lost 13; bases outside the gene matches: 14. DNA for the CDR3: TGTGCCAGCAGCCGACACCCTTACCGGGAGGGCCAGTTCTTC. Amino acid sequence: CASSRHPYREGQFF.

The table lists this clone with a count of one. This chain uses TRBV30 with TRBJ2-7; D is possibly TRBD2 (5 bases). The CDR3 has 15 amino acids. Germline-derived CDR1 and CDR2 are GTSNPN and SVGIG (reference sequence). The V end lost 2 bases, the J end lost 3 bases, and 17 bases lay between the germline ends. CDR3 sequence reads: CAWSPAVSRGYEQYF. The CDR3 coding sequence is TGTGCCTGGAGTCCCGCAGTTAGCCGGGGCTACGAGCAGTACTTC.

The CDR3 nucleotides read TGTGCCAGCAGCTTAGCGCAGGGCGGGAACACTGAAGCTTTCTTT. Translating gives CASSLAQGGNTEAFF. The chain uses TRBV7-6 and TRBJ1-1, with D maybe TRBD1 (5 bases). Germline CDR1 and CDR2: SGHVS and FNYEAQ. The CDR3 is 15 residues long. The V end was cut by 0 bases, the J end by 1 base, with 9 bases between.

The chain is built from TRBV19 and TRBJ1-2, with D hard to call. The CDR3 contains 14 residues. V lost 0 bases and J lost 4, with 9 bases in between. CDR1 is LNHDA, CDR2 SQIVND, per germline (reference sequence). CDR3 sequence: CASSIDRTGYGYTF. The CDR3 nucleotides are TGTGCCAGTAGTATAGATCGGACGGGCTATGGCTACACCTTC. The variable domain in full, completed from reference TRBV19 and TRBJ1-2, reads DGGITQSPKYLFRKEGQNVTLSCEQNLNHDAMYWYRQDPGQGLRLIYYSQIVNDFQKGDIAEGYSVSREKKESFPLTVTSAQKNPTAFYLCASSIDRTGYGYTFGSGTRLTVV.

The chain recombines TRBV18 with TRBJ2-7; TRBD1 is a possible D gene (5 bases). The germline V and J ends were trimmed by 2 bases and 0 bases, with 8 bases remaining between them. Germline CDR1 and CDR2: KGHSH and LQKENI. This CDR3 has 14 amino acids. CDR3 nucleotides: TGTGCCAGCTCACCAAGACAGAGCTCCTACGAGCAGTACTTC. Protein sequence: CASSPRQSSYEQYF.

The chain joins TRBV27 to TRBJ1-6; TRBD1 matches 7 bases. The CDR3 covers 14 residues. J gave up 8 bases and V 5 bases, and 6 bases lay outside the gene matches. Germline-derived CDR1 and CDR2 are MNHEY and SMNVEV (reference sequence). The CDR3 coding sequence is TGTGCCAGCAGTGTGGGACAGAACTATTCACCCCTCCACTTT. Amino acids: CASSVGQNYSPLHF.

The table lists this clone with a count of one. The chain uses TRBV30 and TRBJ1-1; the match to TRBD1 covers 7 bases. Germline CDR1 is GTSNPN and CDR2 is SVGIG (reference sequence). This CDR3 is 11 amino acids long. With 5 bases clipped from V and 10 bases from J, the junction kept 7 bases outside the gene matches. The CDR3 coding sequence is TGTGCCTGGGACAGGGTTGTTCGAGCTTTCTTT. Residues: CAWDRVVRAFF.

To note about this clone: Other nucleotide sequences in the sample specify the same CDR3. The chain links TRBV6-2 or TRBV6-3 to TRBJ2-7, with D perhaps TRBD1 (6 bases). Per the germline V gene, CDR1 is MNHEY and CDR2 is SVGEGT. The CDR3 sequence is 13 residues long. Trimming removed 6 bases at V and 1 base at J, with 10 bases between. CDR3: CASSNGQSYEQYF. As DNA, the CDR3 is TGTGCCAGCAGCAACGGACAGTCCTACGAGCAGTACTTC.

V gene TRBV18 combines with J gene TRBJ1-2; no clear D. The germline V gene encodes CDR1 KGHSH and CDR2 LQKENI. The germline V and J ends were trimmed by 1 base and 9 bases, with 15 bases remaining between them. The CDR3 spans 14 residues. This CDR3 is CASSPQGGLTSYTF. DNA of the CDR3: TGTGCCAGCTCACCACAAGGCGGCCTTACTAGCTACACCTTC.

This clone was observed once. V is TRBV7-8 and J is TRBJ2-7; 13 bases agree with TRBD2. CDR3 length equals 16 residues. The germline V gene encodes CDR1 SGHVS and CDR2 FQNEAQ. The trim removed 5 bases at V and 4 bases at J, leaving 8 bases unmatched. DNA of the CDR3: TGTGCCAGCAGCCCCTACCGACTAGCGGGAGGATACGAGCAGTACTTC. It specifies CASSPYRLAGGYEQYF.

This chain uses TRBV7-9 with TRBJ2-7; D remains ambiguous. Trimming removed 1 base from V and 7 bases from J, with 8 bases in between. CDR3 length: 12 amino acids. Looked up from germline, CDR1 is SEHNR and CDR2 is FQNEAQ (reference sequence). The CDR3 coding sequence is TGTGCCAGCAGCTTAGGAGTGGTGGAGCAGTACTTC. It encodes CASSLGVVEQYF.

The chain employs TRBV4-1 and TRBJ2-3, with TRBD2 as a possible D gene (6 bases). Looked up from germline, CDR1 is MGHRA and CDR2 is YSYEKL. The CDR3 length is 16 residues. V gave up 5 bases and J gave up 2 bases, with 17 bases separating them. CDR3 in DNA: TGCGCCAGCAGCTTTCTAACTGGGGAGGCCACAGATACGCAGTATTTT. Translation gives CASSFLTGEATDTQYF.

The chain employs TRBV7-9 and TRBJ2-4; D perhaps matches TRBD2 (6 bases). This CDR3 has 14 residues. Germline V gives CDR1 SEHNR, CDR2 FQNEAQ (reference sequence). The V end was cut by 1 base, the J end by 9 bases, with 13 bases between. DNA for the CDR3: TGTGCCAGCAGCTTAGGTGGGCGGGGAGGCATTCAGTACTTC. This encodes CASSLGGRGGIQYF.

The genes are TRBV2 and TRBJ2-7, with D unclear. V was clipped by 1 base and J by 3 bases, with 13 bases between them. The CDR3 runs to 15 residues. In germline, CDR1 is SNHLY, CDR2 FYNNEI. CDR3 sequence (DNA): TGTGCCAGCAGTGAAGGGCCCGGGTCAGGCTACGAGCAGTACTTC. Protein sequence: CASSEGPGSGYEQYF.

This chain connects TRBV7-9 to TRBJ1-2; 8 bases fit TRBD1. The V segment lost 5 bases and the J segment 6 bases; nucleotides outside the gene matches: 8. This CDR3 spans 14 amino acids. The germline CDR1 and CDR2 sequences are SEHNR and FQNEAQ (reference sequence). The CDR3 is CASSLDLQGDGYTF. CDR3 sequence (DNA): TGTGCCAGCAGCCTTGATTTACAGGGGGATGGCTACACCTTC.

About this clone itself: Other DNA sequences in the sample encode the same CDR3. The chain joins TRBV12-3 or TRBV12-4 to TRBJ1-5; possible D gene TRBD1, 5 bases. The CDR3 spans 11 residues. V lost 5 bases to trimming and J lost 7 bases, with 6 bases between them. The CDR3 loop is CASSRDQPQHF. The DNA for the CDR3 is TGTGCCAGCAGTCGGGACCAGCCCCAGCATTTT.

This clone was detected only once. The rearrangement uses TRBV12-3 or TRBV12-4 and TRBJ1-3; TRBD1 might be the D (5 bases). V was trimmed by 8 bases and J by 0 bases, leaving 8 bases between them. This CDR3 comprises 13 residues. The DNA for the CDR3 is TGTGCCAGCCGGGACTTCTCTGGAAACACCATATATTTT. Protein sequence: CASRDFSGNTIYF.